A selection of T cell receptor beta chains follows, all from one sample in a study of breast tumors, draining lymph nodes, adjacent tissues. From the multiplex PCR reads, TCRdb called clonotypes with MiXCR, one entry per CDR3 protein. This sample yields roughly 86,000 distinct CDR3 sequences, of which roughly 19% are seen a single time; about 2.2% belongs to the top ten. Sequencing was done on a sample of axillary lymph node tissue. Receptors originate from a female donor with breast cancer. Some clones in this sample may be carry-over from other donors' samples. CDR3s include the opening cysteine and the closing phenylalanine or tryptophan. A D gene is named only where the DNA matches it firmly. Where a row states a size, it is once, few, many or the class of an expanded clone; other rows omit it.

clone size,J gene,V gene,D gene,CDR3 protein,CDR3 DNA
few,TRBJ1-4,TRBV11-2,NA,CASSLRGGKKEKLFF,TGTGCCAGCAGCTTACGTGGGGGAAAGAAGGAAAAACTGTTTTTT
many,TRBJ2-1,TRBV19,NA,CASSISGLAKYNEQFF,TGTGCCAGTAGTATATCGGGGCTAGCGAAGTACAATGAGCAGTTCTTC
few,TRBJ2-5,TRBV27,NA,CASRGGQETQYF,TGTGCCAGCAGAGGCGGCCAAGAGACCCAGTACTTC
many,TRBJ2-5,TRBV11-2,TRBD2,CASSLGIAGGETQYF,TGTGCCAGCAGCTTAGGGATAGCGGGAGGTGAGACCCAGTACTTC
many,TRBJ1-3,TRBV7-9,NA,CASSQIQGSGNTIYF,TGTGCCAGCAGCCAGATCCAAGGCTCTGGAAACACCATATATTTT
many,TRBJ2-1,TRBV9,NA,CASSPRPGPYNEQFF,TGTGCCAGCAGCCCCCGTCCCGGGCCATACAATGAGCAGTTCTTC
many,TRBJ2-3,TRBV7-3,TRBD2,CASSPPGGHTQYF,TGTGCCAGCAGCCCGCCGGGAGGTCATACGCAGTATTTT
many,TRBJ2-5,TRBV2,NA,CASSAGLQETQYF,TGTGCCAGCAGTGCAGGTCTCCAAGAGACCCAGTACTTC
many,TRBJ1-2,TRBV3-1,NA,CASSQGGIYGYTF,TGTGCCAGCAGCCAAGGGGGGATTTATGGCTACACCTTC
many,TRBJ2-5,TRBV5-6,NA,CASSLISGTQETQYF,TGTGCCAGCAGCTTGATTAGCGGTACCCAAGAGACCCAGTACTTC
many,TRBJ2-7,TRBV4-3,NA,CASSQDIFFPSYEQYF,TGCGCCAGCAGCCAAGATATTTTCTTCCCTTCCTACGAGCAGTACTTC
many,TRBJ1-5,TRBV2,TRBD1,CASSLTGDAEPQHF,TGTGCCAGCAGCCTGACAGGGGACGCGGAGCCCCAGCATTTT
many,TRBJ2-7,TRBV20-1,NA,CSARDPGGPSSYEQYF,TGCAGTGCTAGAGATCCCGGCGGGCCGAGCTCCTACGAGCAGTACTTC
many,TRBJ2-3,TRBV5-4,NA,CASSLRAARADTQYF,TGTGCCAGCAGCCTCAGGGCGGCGCGAGCAGATACGCAGTATTTT
many,TRBJ2-3,TRBV5-1,TRBD2,CASSLGLAGSRTDTQYF,TGCGCCAGCAGCTTGGGACTAGCGGGCTCCCGCACAGATACGCAGTATTTT
many,TRBJ2-7,TRBV7-6,TRBD2,CASSLAAGTSGYEQYF,TGTGCCAGCAGCTTAGCAGCCGGGACTAGCGGCTACGAGCAGTACTTC
many,TRBJ2-7,TRBV7-2,TRBD2,CASSLSSGNSYEQYF,TGTGCCAGCAGCTTATCTAGCGGGAACTCCTACGAGCAGTACTTC
NA,TRBJ1-6,TRBV6-1,NA,CASKSTVSSPLRF,TGTGCCAGCAAATCAACGGTCAGTTCACCCCTCCGCTTT
many,TRBJ1-4,TRBV6-2/TRBV6-3,TRBD1,CASMTGLETNEKLFF,TGTGCCAGCATGACAGGGTTGGAAACTAATGAAAAACTGTTTTTT
many,TRBJ2-5,TRBV2,TRBD2,CASSRASGQETQYF,TGTGCCAGCAGTCGTGCTAGCGGGCAAGAGACCCAGTACTTC
NA,TRBJ2-5,TRBV7-2,TRBD2,CPSSLVGGSPPETRYF,TGTCCCAGCAGCTTAGTCGGCGGGAGCCCGCCAGAGACCCGGTACTTC
many,TRBJ2-3,TRBV2,NA,CASQSGADTDTQYF,TGTGCCAGTCAATCCGGGGCCGACACAGATACGCAGTATTTT
many,TRBJ2-1,TRBV7-2,TRBD2,CASTGTSGRALGFF,TGTGCCAGCACCGGGACTAGCGGGAGGGCCTTGGGGTTCTTC
many,TRBJ1-3,TRBV5-1,NA,CASSLSSGWGSGNTIYF,TGCGCCAGCAGCTTGTCCTCAGGGTGGGGCTCTGGAAACACCATATATTTT
many,TRBJ2-1,TRBV9,TRBD2,CASSVRAGVRYNEQFF,TGTGCCAGCAGCGTGAGAGCGGGGGTCCGCTACAATGAGCAGTTCTTC